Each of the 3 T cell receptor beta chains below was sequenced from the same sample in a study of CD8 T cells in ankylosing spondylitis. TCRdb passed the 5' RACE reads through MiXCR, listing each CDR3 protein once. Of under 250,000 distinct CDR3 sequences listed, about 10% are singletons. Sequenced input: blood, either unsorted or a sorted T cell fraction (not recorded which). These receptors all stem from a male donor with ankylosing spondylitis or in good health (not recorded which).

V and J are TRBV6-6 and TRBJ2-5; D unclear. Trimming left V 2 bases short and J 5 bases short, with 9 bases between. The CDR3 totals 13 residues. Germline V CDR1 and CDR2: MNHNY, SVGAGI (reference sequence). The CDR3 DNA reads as TGTGCCAGCAGTTACGCGCTATGGGAGACCCAGTACTTC. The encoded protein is CASSYALWETQYF.

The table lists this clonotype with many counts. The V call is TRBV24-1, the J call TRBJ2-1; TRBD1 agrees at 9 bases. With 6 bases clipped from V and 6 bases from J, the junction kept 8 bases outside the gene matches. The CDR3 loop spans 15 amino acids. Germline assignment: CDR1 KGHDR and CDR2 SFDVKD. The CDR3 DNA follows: TGTGCCACCAGTCGGCGGGACAGGGTGGCCAATGAGCAGTTCTTC. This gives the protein CATSRRDRVANEQFF.

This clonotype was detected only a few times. The CDR3 nucleotides read TGTGCCATCAGTTTGGGGGAGGCGAACACCGGGGAGCTGTTTTTT. Translated, it gives CAISLGEANTGELFF. This chain connects TRBV10-3 to TRBJ2-2; D is perhaps TRBD2 (6 bases). Trimming removed 5 bases at V and 0 bases at J, with 10 bases between. The germline CDR1 and CDR2 sequences are ENHRY and SYGVKD. The length of the CDR3 is 15 residues.